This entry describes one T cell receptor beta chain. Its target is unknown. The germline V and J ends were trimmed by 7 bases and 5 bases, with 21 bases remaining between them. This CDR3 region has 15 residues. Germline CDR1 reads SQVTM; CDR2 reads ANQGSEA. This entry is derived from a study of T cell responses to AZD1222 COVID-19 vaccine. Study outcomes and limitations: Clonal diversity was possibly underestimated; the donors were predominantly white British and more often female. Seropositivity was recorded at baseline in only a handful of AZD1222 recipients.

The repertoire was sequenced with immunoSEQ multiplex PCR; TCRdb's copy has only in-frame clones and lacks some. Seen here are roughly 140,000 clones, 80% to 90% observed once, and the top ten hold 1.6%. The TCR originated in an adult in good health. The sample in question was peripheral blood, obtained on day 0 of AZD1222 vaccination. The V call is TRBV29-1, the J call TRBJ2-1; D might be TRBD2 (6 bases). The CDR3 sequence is CSGRVNSGPNNEQFF. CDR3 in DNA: TGCAGCGGGCGGGTAAATAGCGGTCCTAACAATGAGCAGTTCTTC.